These 15 T cell receptor beta chains were all obtained from the same sample, sequenced in a study of human thymus T cells. Clones were sequenced by immunoSEQ multiplex PCR, and TCRdb holds only the in-frame ones, with some missing. The table lists some 120,000 clones, around 96% of them singletons. During corrective heart surgery, resections were taken, and the thymus tissue came from them. Material for sequencing was thymus tissue. The receptors derive from a boy in the first two years of life with a congenital heart defect but otherwise immunologically healthy.

This clone was seen just once. The chain links TRBV5-1 to TRBJ1-2; no firm D call. The CDR3 is made up of 18 amino acids. V was clipped by 0 bases and J by 0 bases, with 18 bases between them. Germline V gene sequence: CDR1 SGHRS, CDR2 YFSETQ. Here the CDR3 reads CASSLVALEARANYGYTF. CDR3 sequence (DNA): TGCGCCAGCAGCTTGGTTGCCCTTGAGGCGCGGGCTAACTATGGCTACACCTTC. The full variable domain, completed using reference TRBV5-1 and TRBJ1-2, is KAGVTQTPRYLIKTRGQQVTLSCSPISGHRSVSWYQQTPGQGLQFLFEYFSETQRNKGNFPGRFSGRQFSNSRSEMNVSTLELGDSALYLCASSLVALEARANYGYTFGSGTRLTVV.

A single count supports this clone. The chain uses TRBV28 and TRBJ1-5, with D possibly being TRBD1 (5 bases). This CDR3 is 16 amino acids long. In germline, CDR1 is MDHEN, CDR2 SYDVKM. Trimming left V 5 bases short and J 3 bases short, with 17 bases between. The CDR3 region has the DNA TGTGCCAGCAGTCCAAACCTCTGGGGCCTCAATCAGCCCCAGCATTTT. Its translation: CASSPNLWGLNQPQHF.

This clone has only a few counts. The chain combines TRBV4-2 with TRBJ1-1; the D gene is possibly TRBD1 (5 bases). The CDR3 runs 14 residues. V lost 5 bases to trimming and J lost 1 base, with 11 bases between them. Germline V gives CDR1 LGHNA, CDR2 YNFKEQ. This chain's CDR3 is CASSSGTENTEAFF. The CDR3 DNA reads TGTGCCAGCAGCTCCGGGACGGAGAACACTGAAGCTTTCTTT.

This CDR3 reads CASSQEPGVNTEAFF. The CDR3 region has the DNA TGCGCCAGCAGCCAAGAACCGGGGGTGAACACTGAAGCTTTCTTT. This chain connects TRBV4-1 to TRBJ1-1; possibly TRBD1 for D (5 bases). V lost 0 bases and J lost 0, with 8 bases in between. CDR1 MGHRA and CDR2 YSYEKL come from the germline V gene. The CDR3 totals 15 residues.

The chain uses TRBV18 and TRBJ1-1; D remains ambiguous. There are 17 residues in the CDR3. Germline V lookup: CDR1 KGHSH, CDR2 LQKENI. V lost 2 bases and J lost 0, with 16 bases in between. The CDR3 spells CASSPSQLLWVNTEAFF. CDR3 nucleotide sequence: TGTGCCAGCTCACCATCGCAGCTCCTCTGGGTGAACACTGAAGCTTTCTTT.

The gene calls are TRBV4-1 and TRBJ1-2, with unresolved D. Trimming cost V 1 base and J 4 bases, with 4 bases left between them. CDR1 and CDR2 from the germline V gene are MGHRA and YSYEKL. The CDR3 loop spans 12 amino acids. The CDR3 nucleotides are TGCGCCAGCAGCCAAGCGGGCTATGGCTACACCTTC. It translates to CASSQAGYGYTF.

In this sample, this clone turned up once. The chain joins TRBV11-2 to TRBJ2-1, with D unclear. Trimming took 4 bases from V and 6 from J, leaving 7 bases between them. CDR3 size: 12 residues. Looked up from germline, CDR1 is SGHAT and CDR2 is FQNNGV. CDR3 coding DNA: TGTGCCAGCAGCTCCATTTTCAATGAGCAGTTCTTC. It translates to CASSSIFNEQFF.

This chain uses TRBV19 with TRBJ1-1; a possible D gene is TRBD1 (5 bases). The CDR3 totals 14 residues. The germline V and J ends were trimmed by 0 bases and 7 bases, with 12 bases remaining between them. The germline V gene encodes CDR1 LNHDA and CDR2 SQIVND (reference sequence). CDR3 bases: TGTGCCAGTAGTATAGATCCCACCCAGGGTGAAGCTTTCTTT. This sequence encodes CASSIDPTQGEAFF.

This chain joins TRBV18 and TRBJ2-5; 8 bases are a match to TRBD2. Trimming took 4 bases from V and 7 from J; bases not matched to a gene: 5. The CDR3 runs 13 residues. The germline CDR1 and CDR2 sequences are KGHSH and LQKENI. The DNA for the CDR3 is TGTGCCAGCTCACAACCGGGGGGGCGGACCCAGTACTTC. Translated, it gives CASSQPGGRTQYF.

CDR3 in DNA: TGTGCCAGCAGCTTAGGTAGCCGCTCTGGGGCCAACGTCCTGACTTTC. Protein product: CASSLGSRSGANVLTF. The chain uses TRBV7-2 and TRBJ2-6; no definite D call. Germline lookup yields CDR1 SGHTA and CDR2 FQGNSA. The CDR3 length is 16 residues. The V end was cut by 1 base, the J end by 0 bases, with 7 bases between. Filled out from reference TRBV7-2 and TRBJ2-6, the complete variable domain reads GAGVSQSPSNKVTEKGKDVELRCDPISGHTALYWYRQSLGQGLEFLIYFQGNSAPDKSGLPSDRFSAERTGGSVSTLTIQRTQQEDSAVYLCASSLGSRSGANVLTFGAGSRLTVL.

V gene TRBV4-3 combines with J gene TRBJ1-3; tentatively, D is TRBD1 (5 bases). The V end lost 1 base, the J end lost 4 bases, and 14 bases lay between the germline ends. The CDR3 totals 16 residues. The V gene's germline CDR1 is LGHNA and CDR2 YSLEER. CDR3 bases: TGCGCCAGCAGCCAAGGGGGCCCTAACCCGGGAAACACCATATATTTT. Amino acid sequence: CASSQGGPNPGNTIYF.

A few counts support this clone. The gene calls are TRBV4-3 and TRBJ1-1, with a possible D match to TRBD1 (6 bases). Germline V gives CDR1 LGHNA, CDR2 YSLEER. V lost 0 bases and J 0 bases, leaving 11 bases between the germline ends. The CDR3 extends over 16 amino acids. CDR3 bases: TGCGCCAGCAGCCAAGAGGAAACAGGGTTGAACACTGAAGCTTTCTTT. This translates into CASSQEETGLNTEAFF.

This chain joins TRBV9 and TRBJ2-3; D remains ambiguous. Trimming took 4 bases from V and 1 from J, leaving 10 bases between them. Germline assignment: CDR1 SGDLS and CDR2 YYNGEE. CDR3 size: 14 residues. CDR3 sequence (DNA): TGTGCCAGCAGCTCATCCGACCGCACAGATACGCAGTATTTT. Translated, it gives CASSSSDRTDTQYF.

The J gene is TRBJ2-3, the V gene TRBV4-3; TRBD2 matches at 13 bases. CDR3 size: 22 residues. From germline, CDR1 is LGHNA and CDR2 YSLEER. Trimming cost V 3 bases and J 4 bases; bases outside gene matches: 22. CDR3 in amino acids: CASSHVPPGGLAGRGYADTQYF. CDR3 coding DNA: TGCGCCAGCAGCCACGTTCCCCCGGGGGGACTAGCGGGGCGAGGTTATGCAGATACGCAGTATTTT.

The chain is built from TRBV9 and TRBJ2-1; 8 bases line up with TRBD1. Germline assignment: CDR1 SGDLS and CDR2 YYNGEE. The junction had 2 bases not matched to a gene; V was cut back by 0 bases and J by 0 bases. This CDR3 has 16 amino acids. CDR3 sequence: CASSVAGGRSYNEQFF. The DNA for the CDR3 is TGTGCCAGCAGCGTAGCAGGGGGCCGCTCCTACAATGAGCAGTTCTTC. Together with reference TRBV9 and TRBJ2-1, the CDR3 gives the full variable domain: DSGVTQTPKHLITATGQRVTLRCSPRSGDLSVYWYQQSLDQGLQFLIQYYNGEERAKGNILERFSAQQFPDLHSELNLSSLELGDSALYFCASSVAGGRSYNEQFFGPGTRLTVL.